These 32 T cell receptor beta chains were sequenced from one sample in a study of blood T cells in healthy people across ages. It was with a sample-barcoded 5' primer and a J-beta primer mix that a second PCR of roughly 6 to 11 cycles was run. MiXCR, run by TCRdb on the 5' RACE reads, gives a single entry per CDR3 protein. The sample records hundreds of thousands of distinct CDR3 sequences, roughly 50% being singletons. The sequenced sample was blood. These receptors came from a middle-aged man in good health.

This clonotype came up a few times. The chain combines TRBV7-9 with TRBJ2-5, with 7 bases lining up with TRBD2. The germline CDR1 and CDR2 sequences are SEHNR and FQNEAQ (reference sequence). Germline trimming cut 5 bases from V and 2 bases from J; bases unmatched to any gene: 11. The CDR3 covers 16 residues. CDR3 in DNA: TGTGCCAGCAGCCCCCCCGGGGGGAGGTCACAAGAGACCCAGTACTTC. Translated, it gives CASSPPGGRSQETQYF.

V is TRBV6-5 and J is TRBJ2-5; D is undetermined. Trimming removed 2 bases at V and 4 bases at J, with 14 bases between. The CDR3 consists of 15 residues. Per germline, CDR1 MNHEY and CDR2 SVGAGI. CDR3 in amino acids: CASSYRTPWGETQYF. CDR3 DNA: TGTGCCAGCAGTTACCGGACCCCCTGGGGAGAGACCCAGTACTTC.

This clonotype was observed a few times. The chain combines TRBV4-3 with TRBJ2-1; 12 positions match TRBD2. The CDR3 runs to 16 residues. CDR1 is LGHNA and CDR2 is YSLEER in the germline V gene. V was clipped by 3 bases and J by 8 bases; unmatched bases: 8. DNA for the CDR3: TGCGCCAGCAGCCAGAGACTAGCGGGAGCCCTCCATGAGCAGTTCTTC. Translation gives CASSQRLAGALHEQFF.

Concerning this clonotype: An end of the junction does not agree with germline; a read error may underlie this. The chain is built from TRBV7-9 and TRBJ1-2; 8 positions match TRBD1. The V gene's germline CDR1 is SEHNR and CDR2 FQNEAQ (reference sequence). The CDR3 length is 14 residues. The CDR3 nucleotides are TGTGTCAGCTATGGCAGGGGGCGGGACTATGGCTACACCTTC. As protein: CVSYGRGRDYGYTF.

This clonotype turned up a few times. This chain connects TRBV7-9 to TRBJ2-1; possibly TRBD2 for D (5 bases). The V end was cut by 1 base, the J end by 11 bases, with 12 bases between. The germline V gene has CDR1 SEHNR and CDR2 FQNEAQ (reference sequence). There are 13 residues in the CDR3. Written as DNA, the CDR3 is TGTGCCAGCAGCTTAGAGGTTGAGGGTCAGCAGTTCTTC. Residues: CASSLEVEGQQFF. Supplemented by reference TRBV7-9 and TRBJ2-1, the full variable domain reads DTGVSQNPRHKITKRGQNVTFRCDPISEHNRLYWYRQTLGQGPEFLTYFQNEAQLEKSRLLSDRFSAERPKGSFSTLEIQRTEQGDSAMYLCASSLEVEGQQFFGPGTRLTVL.

The chain carries TRBV12-3 or TRBV12-4 and TRBJ2-1, with 8 bases that match TRBD2. J gave up 3 bases and V 2 bases, and 6 bases lay outside the gene matches. The CDR3 is made up of 16 amino acids. As DNA, the CDR3 is TGTGCCAGCAGTTTAATAAGCGGGACTAGCTACAATGAGCAGTTCTTC. Its translation: CASSLISGTSYNEQFF.

V usage is TRBV7-6 and J usage is TRBJ2-6; no definite D call. Germline assignment: CDR1 SGHVS and CDR2 FNYEAQ. This CDR3 has 16 amino acids. V lost 4 bases, J lost 0 bases, and 10 bases lay in between. The chain's CDR3 is CASSSGPNSGANVLTF. The DNA of the CDR3 is TGTGCCAGCAGCTCCGGACCCAACTCTGGGGCCAACGTCCTGACTTTC. The full variable domain, rest sourced from reference TRBV7-6 and TRBJ2-6, is GAGVSQSPRYKVTKRGQDVALRCDPISGHVSLYWYRQALGQGPEFLTYFNYEAQQDKSGLPNDRFSAERPEGSISTLTIQRTEQRDSAMYRCASSSGPNSGANVLTFGAGSRLTVL.

The chain recombines TRBV10-3 with TRBJ1-2; D may be TRBD1 (5 bases). Germline values: CDR1 ENHRY, CDR2 SYGVKD. CDR3 size: 12 residues. Trimming removed 8 bases at V and 5 bases at J, with 12 bases between. In nucleotides, the CDR3 is TGTGCCATCGACAGTGAAGATTATGGCTACACCTTC. Amino acid sequence: CAIDSEDYGYTF.

The V call is TRBV15, the J call TRBJ2-7; TRBD1 or TRBD2 may be the D gene (5 bases each). The CDR3 is 16 amino acids. Trimming took 0 bases from V and 5 from J, leaving 17 bases between them. Germline values: CDR1 LNHNV, CDR2 YYDKDF (reference sequence). CDR3 sequence (DNA): TGTGCCACCAGCAGAGATATTGGGGGTCTAGCCGACGAGCAGTACTTC. It translates to CATSRDIGGLADEQYF.

This clonotype was counted between two and nine times. V gene TRBV12-3 or TRBV12-4 combines with J gene TRBJ1-6; D is possibly TRBD1 (5 bases). The ends were cut back, 2 bases at V and 3 bases at J, with 14 bases in the middle. The CDR3 is 17 residues long. CDR3 in DNA: TGTGCCAGCAGTTTACGCGGGGGGGGATTCTATAATTCACCCCTCCACTTT. As protein: CASSLRGGGFYNSPLHF.

A note on this clonotype: The junction departs from germline at one end; a sequencing error may be responsible. V is TRBV4-3 and J is TRBJ1-5, with 10 bases lining up with TRBD1. This CDR3 contains 16 residues. CDR1 LGHNA and CDR2 YSLEER come from the germline V gene. CDR3 residues: CASSQDWTGGFQLQHF. In nucleotides, the CDR3 is TGCGCCAGCAGCCAAGATTGGACAGGGGGATTTCAGCTCCAGCATTTT.

This clonotype was recorded a few times. The V gene is TRBV7-2, the J gene TRBJ2-1; tentative D call: TRBD2 (5 bases). The CDR3 loop spans 13 amino acids. Germline CDR1 and CDR2: SGHTA and FQGNSA. V lost 1 base and J lost 8, with 9 bases in between. The CDR3 DNA reads TGTGCCAGCAGCTTAGTTTCCGGGGATGAGCAGTTCTTC. Translated: CASSLVSGDEQFF. The full variable domain, with the rest looked up from reference TRBV7-2 and TRBJ2-1, is GAGVSQSPSNKVTEKGKDVELRCDPISGHTALYWYRQSLGQGLEFLIYFQGNSAPDKSGLPSDRFSAERTGGSVSTLTIQRTQQEDSAVYLCASSLVSGDEQFFGPGTRLTVL.

Only a few counts were recorded for this clonotype. The rearrangement uses TRBV18 and TRBJ1-4; 7 bases map to TRBD1. CDR1 and CDR2 from the germline V gene are KGHSH and LQKENI. V shed 3 bases and J 5 bases; nucleotides not matched to a gene: 6. The CDR3 sequence is 15 residues long. Here the CDR3 DNA reads TGTGCCAGCTCACCTCGCGACAGGGAGAATGAAAAACTGTTTTTT. Protein product: CASSPRDRENEKLFF.

In its sample, this clonotype was seen a few times. V usage is TRBV12-3 or TRBV12-4 and J usage is TRBJ1-5, with 9 nucleotides matching TRBD1. The CDR3 runs to 15 residues. J was trimmed by 3 bases and V by 2 bases; bases with no gene match: 2. CDR3 amino acids: CASSLTGGFNQPQHF. The DNA of the CDR3 is TGTGCCAGCAGTTTAACAGGGGGCTTCAATCAGCCCCAGCATTTT.

This chain connects TRBV29-1 to TRBJ1-5; 10 bases are shared with TRBD1. CDR3 length: 14 amino acids. The V gene end was trimmed by 6 bases and the J gene end by 3 bases; junction bases not matched to a gene: 5. Per germline, CDR1 SQVTM and CDR2 ANQGSEA. CDR3 in DNA: TGCAGCGTAGGGACAGGGGAAGACAATCAGCCCCAGCATTTT. Translating it yields CSVGTGEDNQPQHF.

The chain combines TRBV9 with TRBJ1-1, with a tentative D call TRBD1 (6 bases). Trimming shortened V by 0 bases and J by 0 bases, and 12 bases separated the two germline ends. The CDR3 extends over 16 amino acids. CDR1 and CDR2 (germline): SGDLS, YYNGEE. CDR3 sequence (DNA): TGTGCCAGCAGCGTAGATCCCGGGACATTGAACACTGAAGCTTTCTTT. This encodes CASSVDPGTLNTEAFF. Looking up the rest from reference TRBV9 and TRBJ1-1 gives the full variable domain: DSGVTQTPKHLITATGQRVTLRCSPRSGDLSVYWYQQSLDQGLQFLIQYYNGEERAKGNILERFSAQQFPDLHSELNLSSLELGDSALYFCASSVDPGTLNTEAFFGQGTRLTVV.

The table lists this clonotype with a few counts. The chain uses TRBV20-1 and TRBJ2-5; TRBD2 matches at 9 bases. The ends lost 1 base at V and 11 bases at J; junction bases unmatched: 26. The V gene's germline CDR1 is DFQATT and CDR2 SNEGSKA (reference sequence). The CDR3 is made up of 19 amino acids. This CDR3 reads CSARVFRSSGASPQGEQYF. In DNA, the CDR3 is TGCAGTGCTAGAGTCTTTAGATCTAGCGGGGCCTCCCCCCAAGGAGAGCAGTACTTC.

The V call is TRBV7-9, the J call TRBJ2-6; possibly TRBD1 for D (6 bases). V was shortened by 1 base and J by 2 bases, with 15 bases between the two germline ends. CDR3 size: 18 residues. CDR1 is SEHNR and CDR2 is FQNEAQ in the germline V gene (reference sequence). The CDR3 is CASSLGGHASPGANVLTF. For the CDR3, the DNA is TGTGCCAGCAGCTTAGGGGGACATGCCAGTCCTGGGGCCAACGTCCTGACTTTC.

The table lists this clonotype with a few counts. V usage is TRBV12-3 or TRBV12-4 and J usage is TRBJ1-1; TRBD1 matches 7 bases. The CDR3 extends over 15 amino acids. V shed 7 bases and J 0 bases; nucleotides not matched to a gene: 8. CDR3 in amino acids: CASTRQGWVNTEAFF. DNA of the CDR3: TGTGCCAGCACAAGACAGGGTTGGGTGAACACTGAAGCTTTCTTT.

This clonotype was detected only a few times. The V gene is TRBV2, the J gene TRBJ2-3, with 7 bases identical to TRBD2. J was trimmed by 2 bases and V by 4 bases; bases with no gene match: 6. Germline V gene data show CDR1 as SNHLY and CDR2 as FYNNEI. The CDR3 length is 15 residues. The CDR3 spells CASSVRERATDTQYF. Here the CDR3 DNA reads TGTGCCAGCAGTGTGCGGGAGAGGGCCACAGATACGCAGTATTTT.

This chain uses TRBV5-1 with TRBJ2-6, with 7 bases lining up with TRBD2. Germline CDR1 SGHRS, CDR2 YFSETQ. The CDR3 has 16 residues. V gave up 1 base and J gave up 4 bases; unmatched junction bases: 5. CDR3 sequence: CASSLSGGSGANVLTF. The CDR3 nucleotides read TGCGCCAGCAGCTTGTCGGGAGGCTCAGGGGCCAACGTCCTGACTTTC.

This CDR3 reads CASSYVLAGGQGEQFF. The CDR3 DNA reads TGTGCCAGCAGCTACGTACTAGCGGGGGGGCAGGGTGAGCAGTTCTTC. V usage is TRBV7-3 and J usage is TRBJ2-1; 13 bases agree with TRBD2. Looked up from germline, CDR1 is SGHTA and CDR2 is FQGTGA. This CDR3 has 16 residues. The V gene end was trimmed by 4 bases and the J gene end by 9 bases; junction bases not matched to a gene: 9.

V gene TRBV7-3 combines with J gene TRBJ2-1; 9 positions match TRBD1. Germline V CDR1 and CDR2: SGHTA, FQGTGA. V lost 1 base and J lost 6; bases outside the gene matches: 13. This CDR3 has 18 residues. The DNA of the CDR3 is TGTGCCAGCAGCTTAAGAAGTCCGGGACAGGGATCACGCAATGAGCAGTTCTTC. Its protein is CASSLRSPGQGSRNEQFF.

The genes are TRBV7-3 and TRBJ2-1, with TRBD2 matching 7 bases. The CDR3 contains 14 residues. V was pared by 3 bases and J by 5 bases, with 4 bases of the junction left unmatched. The germline V gene has CDR1 SGHTA and CDR2 FQGTGA. The CDR3 loop is CASSFSGINNEQFF. The CDR3 DNA reads as TGTGCCAGCAGCTTCAGCGGGATCAACAATGAGCAGTTCTTC.

This clonotype turned up a few times. The J gene is TRBJ1-4, the V gene TRBV29-1; 8 bases match TRBD1. The CDR3 loop spans 15 amino acids. Germline CDR1 SQVTM, CDR2 ANQGSEA. V gave up 3 bases and J gave up 11 bases; unmatched junction bases: 14. The DNA of the CDR3 is TGCAGCGTTGACTTGGGAGGACAGGGTGCGAAGAAACTGTTTTTT. Protein: CSVDLGGQGAKKLFF. The whole variable domain, filled in from reference TRBV29-1 and TRBJ1-4, reads SAVISQKPSRDICQRGTSLTIQCQVDSQVTMMFWYRQQPGQSLTLIATANQGSEATYESGFVIDKFPISRPNLTFSTLTVSNMSPEDSSIYLCSVDLGGQGAKKLFFGSGTQLSVL.

V usage is TRBV7-2 and J usage is TRBJ2-4, with 10 bases lining up with TRBD1. V shed 4 bases, J shed 3 bases, and the junction held 12 bases outside the gene matches. CDR3 length: 18 residues. The germline V gene encodes CDR1 SGHTA and CDR2 FQGNSA. This chain's CDR3 is CASSYRDRGIFGKNIQYF. Here the CDR3 DNA reads TGTGCCAGCAGCTACCGGGACAGGGGTATTTTCGGCAAAAACATTCAGTACTTC.

The count of this clonotype is one. One junction end disagrees with the germline gene, perhaps due to a read error. The chain carries TRBV15 and TRBJ2-7; no definite D call. The CDR3 consists of 12 residues. The germline V gene has CDR1 LNHNV and CDR2 YYDKDF (reference sequence). Here the CDR3 DNA reads TGTGCCACTGGGCAGGACCCCTACGGGCAGTACTTC. Translation: CATGQDPYGQYF.

This chain uses TRBV7-3 with TRBJ2-1; TRBD2 matches at 8 bases. J lost 7 bases, V lost 5 bases, and 7 bases had no gene match. Germline CDR1 SGHTA, CDR2 FQGTGA. The CDR3 is 14 amino acids. The CDR3 is CASSPPAGVNEQFF. In DNA form, the CDR3 reads TGTGCCAGCAGCCCCCCAGCGGGAGTTAATGAGCAGTTCTTC.

The chain carries TRBV28 and TRBJ1-4, with 7 bases fitting TRBD1. From germline, CDR1 is MDHEN and CDR2 SYDVKM. The trim removed 3 bases at V and 5 bases at J, leaving 12 bases unmatched. There are 17 residues in the CDR3. The CDR3 DNA follows: TGTGCCAGCAGTTTTCGGACAGGCCCAGTCAAAAATGAAAAACTGTTTTTT. Translation: CASSFRTGPVKNEKLFF.

The chain carries TRBV20-1 and TRBJ1-2; a possible D gene is TRBD1 (6 bases). The CDR3 loop spans 12 amino acids. The germline V gene encodes CDR1 DFQATT and CDR2 SNEGSKA (reference sequence). Trimming shortened V by 3 bases and J by 8 bases, and 13 bases separated the two germline ends. CDR3 residues: CSARDSSSGYTF. CDR3 coding DNA: TGCAGTGCTAGGGACAGCTCCTCAGGCTACACCTTC.

This clonotype was seen only a few times. J is TRBJ2-5 and V is TRBV20-1; a possible D gene is TRBD1 (6 bases). Trimming stripped 6 bases from V and 2 bases from J, with 10 bases between. Germline V CDR1 and CDR2: DFQATT, SNEGSKA (reference sequence). The CDR3 has 12 residues. DNA of the CDR3: TGCAGTGCCTTCGGACAGCAAGAGACCCAGTACTTC. This encodes CSAFGQQETQYF.

The rearrangement uses TRBV6-1 and TRBJ1-2, with D perhaps matching TRBD1 (6 bases). The CDR3 runs 12 residues. Germline CDR1 is MNHNS and CDR2 is SASEGT. V dropped 4 bases and J dropped 12 bases, with 15 bases sitting between them. CDR3 loop: CASSVSQGLNTF. In DNA form, the CDR3 reads TGTGCCAGCAGTGTGTCACAGGGTTTGAACACCTTC.